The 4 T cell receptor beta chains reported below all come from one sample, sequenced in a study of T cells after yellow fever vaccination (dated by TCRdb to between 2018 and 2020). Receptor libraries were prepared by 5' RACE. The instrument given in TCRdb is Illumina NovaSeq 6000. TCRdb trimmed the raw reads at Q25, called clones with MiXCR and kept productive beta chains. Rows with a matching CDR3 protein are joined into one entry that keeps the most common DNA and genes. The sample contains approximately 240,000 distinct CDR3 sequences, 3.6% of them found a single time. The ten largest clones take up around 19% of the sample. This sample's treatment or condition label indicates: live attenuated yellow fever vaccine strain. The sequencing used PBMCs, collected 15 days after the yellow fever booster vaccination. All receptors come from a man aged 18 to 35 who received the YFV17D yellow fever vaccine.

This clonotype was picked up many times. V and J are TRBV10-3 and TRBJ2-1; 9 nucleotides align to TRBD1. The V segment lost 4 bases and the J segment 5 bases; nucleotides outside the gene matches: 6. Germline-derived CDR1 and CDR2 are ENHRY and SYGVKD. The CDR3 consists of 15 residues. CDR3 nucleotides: TGTGCCATCAGTGGACAGGGGGAGAACGACAATGAGCAGTTCTTC. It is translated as CAISGQGENDNEQFF.

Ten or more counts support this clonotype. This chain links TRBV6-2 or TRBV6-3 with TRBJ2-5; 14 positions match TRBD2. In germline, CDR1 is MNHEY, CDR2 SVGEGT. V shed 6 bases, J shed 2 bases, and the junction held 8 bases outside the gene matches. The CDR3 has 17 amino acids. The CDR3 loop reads CASRDRLAGGNQETQYF. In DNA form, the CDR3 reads TGTGCCAGCAGAGACCGACTAGCGGGGGGGAATCAAGAGACCCAGTACTTC.

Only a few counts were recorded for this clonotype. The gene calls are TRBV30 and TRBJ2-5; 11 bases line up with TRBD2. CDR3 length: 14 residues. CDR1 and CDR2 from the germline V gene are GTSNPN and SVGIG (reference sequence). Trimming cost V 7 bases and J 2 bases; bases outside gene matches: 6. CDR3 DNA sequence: TGTGCCTACCGGACTAGCGGGCCTCAAGAGACCCAGTACTTC. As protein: CAYRTSGPQETQYF.

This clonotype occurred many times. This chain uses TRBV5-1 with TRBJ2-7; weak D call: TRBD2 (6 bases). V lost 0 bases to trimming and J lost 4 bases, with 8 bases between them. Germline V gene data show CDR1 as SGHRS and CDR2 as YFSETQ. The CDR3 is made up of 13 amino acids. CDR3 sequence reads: CASSLGGGYEQYV. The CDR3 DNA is TGCGCCAGCAGCTTGGGGGGAGGTTACGAGCAGTACGTC.